These 12 T cell receptor beta chains were all obtained from the same sample, sequenced in a study of blood T cell repertoires in COVID-19. Clones were sequenced by immunoSEQ multiplex PCR, and TCRdb holds only the in-frame ones, with some missing. The data contain more than 300,000 clones, around nine tenths of them singletons. The sequencing sample was made of PBMCs or T cells enriched from blood (not recorded which). All receptors come from a woman younger than 45 who had recovered from COVID-19.

The chain combines TRBV5-4 with TRBJ2-5, with 11 bases that match TRBD1. The CDR3 totals 15 residues. Losses at the gene ends were 4 bases for V and 5 bases for J; bases not matched to a gene: 7. Germline lookup yields CDR1 SGHNT and CDR2 YYREEE (reference sequence). CDR3 residues: CASSQGTGGRETQYF. The CDR3 DNA reads as TGTGCCAGCAGCCAGGGGACAGGGGGAAGGGAGACCCAGTACTTC.

The chain joins TRBV5-1 to TRBJ2-7; the D gene is possibly TRBD2 (6 bases). The CDR3 runs 17 residues. V was cut by 0 bases and J by 3 bases, with 19 bases left in between. Germline lookup yields CDR1 SGHRS and CDR2 YFSETQ. The CDR3 DNA follows: TGCGCCAGCAGCTTGGAGGGGCGGGGCAGGCCCGTCTACGAGCAGTACTTC. The encoded protein is CASSLEGRGRPVYEQYF.

The V call is TRBV13, the J call TRBJ1-1; D possibly corresponds to TRBD1 (6 bases). The CDR3 spans 14 residues. Germline CDR1 and CDR2: PRHDT and FYEKMQ (reference sequence). Trimming shortened V by 1 base and J by 6 bases, and 12 bases separated the two germline ends. CDR3 bases: TGTGCCAGCAGCTTAGACAGGGCCGTGTCTGAAGCTTTCTTT. It codes for CASSLDRAVSEAFF.

The gene calls are TRBV5-1 and TRBJ1-1; the match to TRBD1 covers 8 bases. This CDR3 has 17 residues. CDR1 SGHRS and CDR2 YFSETQ come from the germline V gene. V was clipped by 0 bases and J by 0 bases; unmatched bases: 7. The CDR3 sequence is CASSLAGTGHMNTEAFF. As DNA, the CDR3 is TGCGCCAGCAGCTTGGCCGGGACAGGCCACATGAACACTGAAGCTTTCTTT.

A single count supports this clone. V and J are TRBV19 and TRBJ1-1; 7 bases map to TRBD1. This CDR3 has 13 amino acids. Trimming took 4 bases from V and 5 from J; bases not matched to a gene: 4. Per the germline V gene, CDR1 is LNHDA and CDR2 is SQIVND (reference sequence). The CDR3 coding sequence is TGTGCCAGTAGTACGTACAGGGGTACTGAAGCTTTCTTT. Translation: CASSTYRGTEAFF.

This clone has only one observation. The chain has TRBV15 and TRBJ1-4, with no clear D. CDR1 LNHNV and CDR2 YYDKDF come from the germline V gene (reference sequence). V was pared by 8 bases and J by 8 bases, with 15 bases between. CDR3 length: 13 residues. DNA for the CDR3: TGTGCCACCCCCCCTATTCTGGTGGAAAAACTGTTTTTT. Translation: CATPPILVEKLFF.

V and J are TRBV30 and TRBJ1-1; D is perhaps TRBD1 (6 bases). The CDR3 is 13 residues long. CDR1 and CDR2 (germline): GTSNPN, SVGIG (reference sequence). The V and J ends lost 3 bases and 4 bases respectively, with 12 bases between them. Here the CDR3 DNA reads TGTGCCTGGAGCGCAGGGGAACTCACTGAAGCTTTCTTT. Its protein product is CAWSAGELTEAFF.

V usage is TRBV7-2 and J usage is TRBJ2-7; D gene uncertain. This CDR3 comprises 11 residues. The germline V gene has CDR1 SGHTA and CDR2 FQGNSA. Trimming took 5 bases from V and 3 from J, leaving 5 bases between them. CDR3 nucleotides: TGTGCCAGCAGCACAAGCTACGAGCAGTACTTC. It is translated as CASSTSYEQYF.

This clone was seen only a few times. The chain is built from TRBV6-5 and TRBJ1-5; a weak D match, TRBD1 (5 bases). This CDR3 has 14 residues. The V end lost 6 bases, the J end lost 4 bases, and 13 bases lay between the germline ends. The germline V gene encodes CDR1 MNHEY and CDR2 SVGAGI. Here the CDR3 reads CASSPSGLNQPQHF. CDR3 coding DNA: TGTGCCAGCAGCCCCTCGGGACTTAATCAGCCCCAGCATTTT.

The chain uses TRBV7-8 and TRBJ2-7; unclear D gene. CDR1 is SGHVS and CDR2 is FQNEAQ in the germline V gene. The CDR3 is made up of 14 amino acids. V lost 3 bases to trimming and J lost 2 bases, with 11 bases between them. This chain's CDR3 is CASSLGHTTYEQYF. The DNA for the CDR3 is TGTGCCAGCAGCTTGGGCCATACCACCTACGAGCAGTACTTC.

The genes are TRBV5-1 and TRBJ1-2; 7 bases line up with TRBD1. The CDR3 has 13 residues. The germline V gene encodes CDR1 SGHRS and CDR2 YFSETQ. The V gene end was trimmed by 0 bases and the J gene end by 7 bases; junction bases not matched to a gene: 3. The CDR3 region has the DNA TGCGCCAGCAGCTTGGACAGGGGTTTTGGCTACACCTTC. As protein: CASSLDRGFGYTF.

This chain joins TRBV9 and TRBJ2-5; 11 bases agree with TRBD2. CDR1 SGDLS and CDR2 YYNGEE come from the germline V gene. There are 16 residues in the CDR3. The trim removed 0 bases at V and 5 bases at J, leaving 6 bases unmatched. The CDR3, as DNA: TGTGCCAGCAGCGTAGGTAGCGGGGGGGCCGGTGAGACCCAGTACTTC. Its protein is CASSVGSGGAGETQYF.